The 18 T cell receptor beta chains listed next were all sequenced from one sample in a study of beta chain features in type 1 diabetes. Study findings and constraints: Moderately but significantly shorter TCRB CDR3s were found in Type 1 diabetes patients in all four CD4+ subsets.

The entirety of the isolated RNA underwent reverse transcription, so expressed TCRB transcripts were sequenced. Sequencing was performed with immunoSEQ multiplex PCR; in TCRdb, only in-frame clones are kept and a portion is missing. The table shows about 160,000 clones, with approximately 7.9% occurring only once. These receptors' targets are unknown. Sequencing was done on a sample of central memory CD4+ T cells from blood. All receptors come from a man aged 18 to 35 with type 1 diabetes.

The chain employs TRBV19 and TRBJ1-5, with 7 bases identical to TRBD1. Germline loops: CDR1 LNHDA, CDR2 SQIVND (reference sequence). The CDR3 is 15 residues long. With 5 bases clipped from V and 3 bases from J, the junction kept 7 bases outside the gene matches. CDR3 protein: CASSPDRVDNQPQHF. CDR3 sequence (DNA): TGTGCCAGTAGTCCTGACAGGGTCGACAATCAGCCCCAGCATTTT.

In nucleotides, the CDR3 is TGTGCCAGCAGTTTACCGGGATCCTACAATGAGCAGTTCTTC. Its translation: CASSLPGSYNEQFF. This rearrangement joins TRBV28 to TRBJ2-1; weak D call: TRBD2 (5 bases). Trimming stripped 2 bases from V and 1 base from J, with 6 bases between. The CDR3 runs to 14 residues. Germline V gene data show CDR1 as MDHEN and CDR2 as SYDVKM.

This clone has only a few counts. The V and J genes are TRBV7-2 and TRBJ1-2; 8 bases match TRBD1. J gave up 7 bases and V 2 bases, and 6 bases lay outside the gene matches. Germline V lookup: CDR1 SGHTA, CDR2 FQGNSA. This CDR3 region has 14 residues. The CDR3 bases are TGTGCCAGCAGCTTACATGCAGGGGGCTCTGGCTACACCTTC. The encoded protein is CASSLHAGGSGYTF.

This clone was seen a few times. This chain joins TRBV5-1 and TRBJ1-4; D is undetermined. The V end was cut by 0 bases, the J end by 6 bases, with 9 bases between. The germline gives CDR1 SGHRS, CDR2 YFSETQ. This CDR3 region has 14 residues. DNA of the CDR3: TGCGCCAGCAGCTTGGAGGGAGGACATGAAAAACTGTTTTTT. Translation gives CASSLEGGHEKLFF.

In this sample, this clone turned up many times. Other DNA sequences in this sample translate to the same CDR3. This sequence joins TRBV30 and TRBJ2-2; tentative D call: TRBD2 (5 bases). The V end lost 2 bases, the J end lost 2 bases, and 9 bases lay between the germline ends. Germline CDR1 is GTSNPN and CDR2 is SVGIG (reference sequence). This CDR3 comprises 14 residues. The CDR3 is CAWSSLANTGELFF. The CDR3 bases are TGTGCCTGGAGTAGTCTAGCCAACACCGGGGAGCTGTTTTTT.

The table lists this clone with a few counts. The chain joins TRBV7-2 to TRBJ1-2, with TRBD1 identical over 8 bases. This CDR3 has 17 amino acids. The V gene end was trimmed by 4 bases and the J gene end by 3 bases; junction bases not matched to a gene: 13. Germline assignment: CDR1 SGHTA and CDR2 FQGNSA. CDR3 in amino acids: CASSSYLGQGVDYGYTF. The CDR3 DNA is TGTGCCAGCAGCTCTTACCTCGGACAGGGAGTGGACTATGGCTACACCTTC.

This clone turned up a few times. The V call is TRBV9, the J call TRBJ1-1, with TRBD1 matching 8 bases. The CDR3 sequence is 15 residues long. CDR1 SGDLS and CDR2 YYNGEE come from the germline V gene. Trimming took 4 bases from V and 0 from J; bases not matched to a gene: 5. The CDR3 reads CASSSRTGMNTEAFF. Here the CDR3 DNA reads TGTGCCAGCAGCTCGAGGACAGGGATGAACACTGAAGCTTTCTTT. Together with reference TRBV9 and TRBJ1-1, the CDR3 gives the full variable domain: DSGVTQTPKHLITATGQRVTLRCSPRSGDLSVYWYQQSLDQGLQFLIQYYNGEERAKGNILERFSAQQFPDLHSELNLSSLELGDSALYFCASSSRTGMNTEAFFGQGTRLTVV.

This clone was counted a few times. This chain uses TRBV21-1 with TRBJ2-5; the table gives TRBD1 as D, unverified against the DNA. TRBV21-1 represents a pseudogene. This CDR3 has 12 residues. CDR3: CASRTGRETQYF. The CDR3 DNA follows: TGTGCCAGCAGGACAGGTCGGGAGACCCAGTACTTC.

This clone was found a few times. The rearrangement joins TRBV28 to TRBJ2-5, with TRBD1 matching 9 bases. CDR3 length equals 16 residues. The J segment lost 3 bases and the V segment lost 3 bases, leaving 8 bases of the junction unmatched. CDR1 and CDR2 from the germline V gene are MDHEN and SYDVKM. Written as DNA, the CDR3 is TGTGCCAGCAGTTTGGGACAGGGCCTGCTCGAAGAGACCCAGTACTTC. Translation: CASSLGQGLLEETQYF.

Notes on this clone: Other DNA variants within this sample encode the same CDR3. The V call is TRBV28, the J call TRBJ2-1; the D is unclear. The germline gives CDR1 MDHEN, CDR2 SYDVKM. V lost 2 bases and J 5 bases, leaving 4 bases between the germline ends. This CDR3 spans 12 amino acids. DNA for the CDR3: TGTGCCAGCAGTTTACTAAACAATGAGCAGTTCTTC. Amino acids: CASSLLNNEQFF.

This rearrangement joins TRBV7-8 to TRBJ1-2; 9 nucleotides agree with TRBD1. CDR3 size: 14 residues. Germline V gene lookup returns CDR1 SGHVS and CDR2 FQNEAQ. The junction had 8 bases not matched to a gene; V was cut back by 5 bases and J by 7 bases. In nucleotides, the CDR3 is TGTGCCAGCAGCCCCGGGACAGGGACGGGTGGCTACACCTTC. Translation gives CASSPGTGTGGYTF.

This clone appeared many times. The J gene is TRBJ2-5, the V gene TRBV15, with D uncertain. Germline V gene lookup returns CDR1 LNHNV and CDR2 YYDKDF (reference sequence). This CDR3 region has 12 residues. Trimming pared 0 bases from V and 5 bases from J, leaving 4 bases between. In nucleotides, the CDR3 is TGTGCCACCAGCAGAGATATGGAGACCCAGTACTTC. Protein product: CATSRDMETQYF.

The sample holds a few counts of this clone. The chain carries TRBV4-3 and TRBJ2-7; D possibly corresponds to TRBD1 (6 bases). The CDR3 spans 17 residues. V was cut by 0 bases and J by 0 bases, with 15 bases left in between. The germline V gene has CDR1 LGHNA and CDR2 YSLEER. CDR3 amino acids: CASSQDYRVDFSYEQYF. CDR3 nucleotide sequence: TGCGCCAGCAGCCAAGACTACAGGGTGGATTTCTCCTACGAGCAGTACTTC.

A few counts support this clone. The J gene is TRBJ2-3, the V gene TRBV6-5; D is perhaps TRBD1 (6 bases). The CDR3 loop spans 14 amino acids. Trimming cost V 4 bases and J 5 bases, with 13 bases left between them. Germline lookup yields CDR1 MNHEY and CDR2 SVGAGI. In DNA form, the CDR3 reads TGTGCCAGCAGTTCCGCCTTACAGGGAGATACGCAGTATTTT. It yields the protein CASSSALQGDTQYF.

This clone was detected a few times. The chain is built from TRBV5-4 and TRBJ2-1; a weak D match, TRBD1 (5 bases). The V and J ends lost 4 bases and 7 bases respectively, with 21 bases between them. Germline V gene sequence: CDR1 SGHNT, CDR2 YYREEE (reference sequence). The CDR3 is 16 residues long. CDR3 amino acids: CASSPGLVQGRNEQFF. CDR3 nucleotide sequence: TGTGCCAGCAGCCCCGGCCTGGTGCAGGGAAGGAATGAGCAGTTCTTC.

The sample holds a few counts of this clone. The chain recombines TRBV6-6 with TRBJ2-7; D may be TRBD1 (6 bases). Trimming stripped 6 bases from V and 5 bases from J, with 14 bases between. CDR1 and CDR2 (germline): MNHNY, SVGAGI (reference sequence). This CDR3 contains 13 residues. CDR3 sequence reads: CASSPHTGNEQYF. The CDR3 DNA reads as TGTGCCAGCAGCCCCCACACAGGGAACGAGCAGTACTTC.

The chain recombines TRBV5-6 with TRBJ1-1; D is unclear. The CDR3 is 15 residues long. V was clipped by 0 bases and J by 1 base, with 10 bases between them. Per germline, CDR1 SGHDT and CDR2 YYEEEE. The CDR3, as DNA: TGTGCCAGCAGCTTGGATCCCCTGAGGAACACTGAAGCTTTCTTT. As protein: CASSLDPLRNTEAFF.

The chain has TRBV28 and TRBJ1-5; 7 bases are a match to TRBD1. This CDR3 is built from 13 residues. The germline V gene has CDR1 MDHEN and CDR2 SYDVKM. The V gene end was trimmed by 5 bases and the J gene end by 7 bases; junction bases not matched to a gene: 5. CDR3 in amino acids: CASSMTGKQPQHF. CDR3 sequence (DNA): TGTGCCAGCAGTATGACAGGGAAACAGCCCCAGCATTTT.